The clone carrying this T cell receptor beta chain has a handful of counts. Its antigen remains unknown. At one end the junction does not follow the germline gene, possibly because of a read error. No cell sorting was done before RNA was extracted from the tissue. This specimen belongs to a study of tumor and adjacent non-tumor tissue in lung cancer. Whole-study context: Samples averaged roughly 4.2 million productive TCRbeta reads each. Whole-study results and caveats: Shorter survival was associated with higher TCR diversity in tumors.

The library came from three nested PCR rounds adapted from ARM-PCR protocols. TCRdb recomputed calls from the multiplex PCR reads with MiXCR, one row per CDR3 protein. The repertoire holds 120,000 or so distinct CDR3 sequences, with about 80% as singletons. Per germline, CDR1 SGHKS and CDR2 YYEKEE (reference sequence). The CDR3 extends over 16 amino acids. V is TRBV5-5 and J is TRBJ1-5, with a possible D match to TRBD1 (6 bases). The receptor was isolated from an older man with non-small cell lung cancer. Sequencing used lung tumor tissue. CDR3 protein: CVSSPGVGAGNQPQHF. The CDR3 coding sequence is TGTGTCAGCAGTCCAGGCGTGGGGGCGGGTAATCAGCCCCAGCATTTT. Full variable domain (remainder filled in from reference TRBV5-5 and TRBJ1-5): DAGVTQSPTHLIKTRGQQVTLRCSPISGHKSVSWYQQVLGQGPQFIFQYYEKEERGRGNFPDRFSARQFPNYSSELNVNALLLGDSALYLCVSSPGVGAGNQPQHFGDGTRLSIL.